This T cell receptor beta chain appears in the sequencing data of a study of identical twins. TCRdb re-called the 5' RACE reads through MiXCR, storing one row per CDR3 protein. In the table there are around 1.7 million distinct CDR3 sequences, about 32% of which are singletons. CDR3 size: 15 residues. This chain links TRBV21-1 with TRBJ1-1. TRBV21-1 is termed a pseudogene. The TCR sequence derives from a newborn girl in good health. The specimen sequenced was cord blood. The CDR3 spells CASSKAGDMNTEAFF. The CDR3 bases are TGTGCCAGCAGCAAAGCGGGGGATATGAACACTGAAGCTTTCTTT.